These 22 T cell receptor beta chains were all obtained from the same sample, sequenced in a study of monozygotic twins with inflammatory bowel disease (dated by TCRdb to about 2019). The method behind the library was 5' RACE. TCRdb names Illumina HiSeq 2500 as the instrument used. Through TCRdb reprocessing, the reads give one entry per CDR3 protein sequence; DNA is omitted. The sample table holds some 90,000 distinct CDR3 sequences. 7.4% of the sample is in the top ten clones. Sequenced sample: blood. These receptors originate from a human donor with ulcerative colitis or Crohn's disease, or a healthy co-twin of an affected twin (not recorded which).

J is TRBJ1-5 and V is TRBV4-2. This CDR3 contains 14 residues. Germline CDR1 is LGHNA and CDR2 is YNFKEQ. The CDR3 spells CASSQKGLYQPQHF.

The V gene is TRBV7-9, the J gene TRBJ2-3; TCRdb's D gene call, TRBD1, goes unchecked for lack of DNA. CDR3 length: 14 amino acids. The germline V gene has CDR1 SEHNR and CDR2 FQNEAQ (reference sequence). The chain's CDR3 is CASSQRQGTDTQYF.

The J gene is TRBJ2-1, the V gene TRBV20-1; TCRdb names TRBD2, which stays unverified in the absence of DNA. The CDR3 runs 14 residues. CDR1 and CDR2 from the germline V gene are DFQATT and SNEGSKA (reference sequence). The CDR3 protein is CSVGTSGGTNEQFF.

CDR3 loop: CASSPGVDEQYF. This chain uses TRBV18 with TRBJ2-7. Germline CDR1 KGHSH, CDR2 LQKENI. The CDR3 runs 12 residues.

J is TRBJ1-1 and V is TRBV5-1; TCRdb reports TRBD1, a call that lacks DNA to check it against. This CDR3 is 15 amino acids long. CDR1 and CDR2 (germline): SGHRS, YFSETQ. The CDR3 here is CASSPRTDMNTEAFF. The full variable domain, in which reference TRBV5-1 and TRBJ1-1 provide the parts outside the CDR3, is KAGVTQTPRYLIKTRGQQVTLSCSPISGHRSVSWYQQTPGQGLQFLFEYFSETQRNKGNFPGRFSGRQFSNSRSEMNVSTLELGDSALYLCASSPRTDMNTEAFFGQGTRLTVV.

The rearrangement joins TRBV12-3 or TRBV12-4 to TRBJ2-7; TCRdb proposes TRBD2, but this gene call is untestable without DNA. The CDR3 is made up of 16 amino acids. CDR3 residues: CASSFSSGGRSYEQYF.

This clonotype shows up as medium-sized by frequency. This chain joins TRBV20-1 and TRBJ1-5; lacking DNA, the TRBD1 call made by TCRdb goes unchecked. From germline, CDR1 is DFQATT and CDR2 SNEGSKA (reference sequence). The length of the CDR3 is 16 residues. CDR3: CSAREDRVTGNQPQHF.

This chain joins TRBV20-1 and TRBJ1-1; the D gene TCRdb calls, TRBD1, cannot be checked with no DNA. The germline V gene has CDR1 DFQATT and CDR2 SNEGSKA (reference sequence). The CDR3 contains 13 residues. This chain's CDR3 is CSATTRANTEAFF.

The rearrangement links TRBV12-3 or TRBV12-4 to TRBJ1-5; no DNA is available, so the TRBD1 call from TCRdb remains unchecked. The CDR3 length is 14 residues. CDR3 protein: CASSSGTSDQPQHF.

The V call is TRBV11-2, the J call TRBJ1-1; TCRdb indicates TRBD1, and absent DNA this call remains unverified. This CDR3 comprises 13 residues. The germline gives CDR1 SGHAT, CDR2 FQNNGV. CDR3 loop: CASSSYRETEAFF.

The chain carries TRBV4-2 and TRBJ1-4; the TRBD1 assignment by TCRdb is unverifiable without DNA. CDR3 length equals 15 residues. Germline V CDR1 and CDR2: LGHNA, YNFKEQ. The CDR3 region is CASSRDSSTNEKLFF.

The gene calls are TRBV5-1 and TRBJ2-5. The CDR3 loop spans 16 amino acids. Germline CDR1 is SGHRS and CDR2 is YFSETQ. The CDR3 protein is CASSLVPSGEQETQYF.

V and J are TRBV20-1 and TRBJ2-5. Germline CDR1 is DFQATT and CDR2 is SNEGSKA (reference sequence). This CDR3 contains 12 residues. CDR3 in amino acids: CSAREGSKTQYF.

The CDR3 is CASSQDLGPRLSSGNTIYF. V and J are TRBV4-2 and TRBJ1-3. CDR3 length: 19 residues. Germline CDR1 and CDR2: LGHNA and YNFKEQ.

The rearrangement uses TRBV10-3 and TRBJ2-7. Germline V gene lookup returns CDR1 ENHRY and CDR2 SYGVKD. The CDR3 is made up of 13 amino acids. CDR3 in amino acids: CAISRQDSYEQYF.

The rearrangement links TRBV5-6 to TRBJ1-1. Germline V gene data show CDR1 as SGHDT and CDR2 as YYEEEE. The CDR3 extends over 14 amino acids. Here the CDR3 reads CASSLAGTGLEAFF.

The rearrangement links TRBV20-1 to TRBJ1-1; TCRdb's D call of TRBD1 is untestable without DNA. This CDR3 region has 11 residues. Germline V lookup: CDR1 DFQATT, CDR2 SNEGSKA (reference sequence). CDR3 protein: CSARGRAEAFF.

The chain couples TRBV20-1 to TRBJ2-7; TCRdb returns TRBD1, unconfirmable since there is no DNA. Germline V CDR1 and CDR2: DFQATT, SNEGSKA (reference sequence). The CDR3 is made up of 15 amino acids. CDR3 in amino acids: CSALTRAPGAYEQYF.

The chain carries TRBV15 and TRBJ2-7. Germline loops: CDR1 LNHNV, CDR2 YYDKDF (reference sequence). The CDR3 has 16 amino acids. The CDR3 is CATSRDVSFKGGEQYF.

This chain's CDR3 is CSARTRGGSYNEQFF. This chain connects TRBV20-1 to TRBJ2-1; the D call from TCRdb, TRBD1, cannot be confirmed without DNA. Germline lookup yields CDR1 DFQATT and CDR2 SNEGSKA (reference sequence). CDR3 length equals 15 residues.

The chain links TRBV20-1 to TRBJ2-5. This CDR3 is built from 16 residues. Germline lookup yields CDR1 DFQATT and CDR2 SNEGSKA (reference sequence). This CDR3 is CSARDFRSRIQETQYF.

This chain joins TRBV21-1 and TRBJ1-5. TRBV21-1 is tagged as a pseudogene. The CDR3 runs to 17 residues. The CDR3 sequence is CARSKVSPPEEQQPQHF.